These 15 T cell receptor beta chains share one sample of origin, sequenced in a study of cytomegalovirus exposure and HLA in healthy donors. Here immunoSEQ multiplex PCR was the method, and the copy in TCRdb shows in-frame clones only, minus some. This table holds approximately 140,000 clones, 70% to 90% found once. The specimen sequenced was PBMCs. The receptors come from a man aged 18 to 29 in good health and CMV-seronegative.

The genes are TRBV6-5 and TRBJ1-1, with a possible D match to TRBD1 (6 bases). Trimming left V 6 bases short and J 1 base short, with 9 bases between. Per germline, CDR1 MNHEY and CDR2 SVGAGI. This CDR3 comprises 13 residues. The CDR3 nucleotides are TGTGCCAGCAGCCGGGGACAGAACACTGAAGCTTTCTTT. Amino acid sequence: CASSRGQNTEAFF.

The chain combines TRBV5-1 with TRBJ2-3; 9 bases match TRBD1. CDR3 length: 15 amino acids. After removal of 1 base from V and 6 bases from J, the junction contained 6 bases not matched to a gene. Per germline, CDR1 SGHRS and CDR2 YFSETQ. CDR3 protein: CASSLSGTGSDTQYF. DNA for the CDR3: TGCGCCAGCAGCTTGTCCGGGACAGGGAGCGATACGCAGTATTTT.

The V call is TRBV29-1, the J call TRBJ1-5; D unresolved. The CDR3 runs to 14 residues. CDR1 is SQVTM, CDR2 ANQGSEA, per germline. The ends were cut back, 6 bases at V and 1 base at J, with 13 bases in the middle. The CDR3 sequence is CSVELEGSNQPQHF. CDR3 nucleotides: TGCAGCGTCGAACTTGAGGGAAGCAATCAGCCCCAGCATTTT. The entire variable domain, with the rest obtained from reference TRBV29-1 and TRBJ1-5, is as follows: SAVISQKPSRDICQRGTSLTIQCQVDSQVTMMFWYRQQPGQSLTLIATANQGSEATYESGFVIDKFPISRPNLTFSTLTVSNMSPEDSSIYLCSVELEGSNQPQHFGDGTRLSIL.

The V gene is TRBV7-9, the J gene TRBJ2-5, with TRBD2 identical over 11 bases. Germline V gene lookup returns CDR1 SEHNR and CDR2 FQNEAQ (reference sequence). This CDR3 comprises 18 residues. V lost 1 base to trimming and J lost 0 bases; unmatched junction nucleotides: 7. The CDR3 loop is CASSLGTSGYPYQETQYF. CDR3 bases: TGTGCCAGCAGCTTAGGGACTAGCGGGTACCCGTACCAAGAGACCCAGTACTTC.

This chain connects TRBV9 to TRBJ2-1; 13 bases align to TRBD2. The V segment lost 3 bases and the J segment 8 bases; nucleotides outside the gene matches: 5. CDR3 length equals 15 residues. Germline CDR1 SGDLS, CDR2 YYNGEE. The CDR3 here is CASSGRTSGGYEQFF. CDR3 sequence (DNA): TGTGCCAGCAGCGGAAGGACTAGCGGGGGTTATGAGCAGTTCTTC.

This CDR3 reads CASSSTGDRYGYTF. The DNA for the CDR3 is TGTGCCAGCAGCTCCACAGGGGATAGGTATGGCTACACCTTC. This rearrangement joins TRBV7-9 to TRBJ1-2; 7 positions agree with TRBD1. The J segment lost 5 bases and the V segment lost 4 bases, leaving 7 bases of the junction unmatched. CDR1 SEHNR and CDR2 FQNEAQ come from the germline V gene (reference sequence). The CDR3 contains 14 residues.

This chain connects TRBV19 to TRBJ2-2; D possibly corresponds to TRBD1 (5 bases). Trimming pared 7 bases from V and 1 base from J, leaving 10 bases between. CDR1 and CDR2 (germline): LNHDA, SQIVND (reference sequence). CDR3 length: 14 amino acids. CDR3 in DNA: TGTGCCAGTACCTATCAGGGGAACACCGGGGAGCTGTTTTTT. Translating it yields CASTYQGNTGELFF. Drawing the rest from reference TRBV19 and TRBJ2-2, the complete variable domain is DGGITQSPKYLFRKEGQNVTLSCEQNLNHDAMYWYRQDPGQGLRLIYYSQIVNDFQKGDIAEGYSVSREKKESFPLTVTSAQKNPTAFYLCASTYQGNTGELFFGEGSRLTVL.

As concerns this clone: This may stem from a read error, because a much larger clone lies one nucleotide away. The chain recombines TRBV7-8 with TRBJ2-7, with 8 bases matching TRBD1. Germline V gene data show CDR1 as SGHVS and CDR2 as FQNEAQ. This CDR3 comprises 13 residues. After removal of 5 bases from V and 5 bases from J, the junction contained 5 bases not matched to a gene. CDR3 sequence reads: CASSRQGSNEQYF. CDR3 DNA sequence: TGTGCCAGCAGCCGACAGGGGTCCAACGAGCAGTACTTC.

This clone was observed a few times. The V gene is TRBV7-9, the J gene TRBJ1-4, with 11 bases lining up with TRBD1. V shed 4 bases, J shed 1 base, and the junction held 2 bases outside the gene matches. The CDR3 extends over 16 amino acids. The germline CDR1 and CDR2 sequences are SEHNR and FQNEAQ (reference sequence). CDR3 in amino acids: CASSSGTGGTNEKLFF. The CDR3 DNA follows: TGTGCCAGCAGCTCCGGGACAGGGGGAACTAATGAAAAACTGTTTTTT. The variable domain in full, with the rest retrieved from reference TRBV7-9 and TRBJ1-4, is DTGVSQNPRHKITKRGQNVTFRCDPISEHNRLYWYRQTLGQGPEFLTYFQNEAQLEKSRLLSDRFSAERPKGSFSTLEIQRTEQGDSAMYLCASSSGTGGTNEKLFFGSGTQLSVL.

This clone was observed once. The rearrangement links TRBV19 to TRBJ1-1; tentatively, D is TRBD1 (6 bases). The CDR3 extends over 14 amino acids. Germline-derived CDR1 and CDR2 are LNHDA and SQIVND (reference sequence). Between the trimmed V and J ends, which lost 3 bases and 1 base, there was a span of 9 bases. CDR3 nucleotide sequence: TGTGCCAGTAGTATCTTAGGGGGGAACACTGAAGCTTTCTTT. Its protein product is CASSILGGNTEAFF.

The rearrangement uses TRBV5-1 and TRBJ2-1; 12 bases line up with TRBD2. This CDR3 spans 15 amino acids. The V and J ends lost 1 base and 14 bases, in that order; junction bases with no gene match: 10. Germline V gene data show CDR1 as SGHRS and CDR2 as YFSETQ. The CDR3 here is CASSLRASGRGGEFF. DNA for the CDR3: TGCGCCAGCAGCTTGAGGGCTAGCGGGAGGGGAGGTGAGTTCTTC.

The V and J genes are TRBV6-5 and TRBJ2-1; 7 nucleotides align to TRBD2. Per germline, CDR1 MNHEY and CDR2 SVGAGI. This CDR3 has 15 amino acids. The trim removed 6 bases at V and 2 bases at J, leaving 7 bases unmatched. This CDR3 is CASRLLATAYNEQFF. In DNA, the CDR3 is TGTGCCAGCAGGTTACTAGCGACCGCCTACAATGAGCAGTTCTTC.

The rearrangement joins TRBV6-5 to TRBJ2-7; D uncertain. V shed 8 bases and J shed 3 bases, with 11 bases lying between them. The germline V gene encodes CDR1 MNHEY and CDR2 SVGAGI. The CDR3 spans 12 residues. The DNA for the CDR3 is TGTGCCAGCCTCGGAGATAACTACGAGCAGTACTTC. Amino acids: CASLGDNYEQYF.

This chain uses TRBV28 with TRBJ2-7; 10 positions match TRBD2. This CDR3 contains 14 residues. The germline gives CDR1 MDHEN, CDR2 SYDVKM. V trimming: 3 bases; J trimming: 7 bases; junction bases outside the gene matches: 6. CDR3 coding DNA: TGTGCCAGCAGTTTTCAGCGGGAGGGAGTGGAGCAGTACTTC. It translates to CASSFQREGVEQYF.

V and J are TRBV6-5 and TRBJ2-1; 9 bases match TRBD2. The germline V gene has CDR1 MNHEY and CDR2 SVGAGI. The V gene end was trimmed by 6 bases and the J gene end by 8 bases; junction bases not matched to a gene: 11. This CDR3 comprises 15 residues. The CDR3 loop reads CASRLLSGRGDEQFF. The CDR3 DNA follows: TGTGCCAGCAGACTCCTTAGCGGGAGAGGGGATGAGCAGTTCTTC.